A single sample is the source of the 2 T cell receptor beta chains below, sequenced in a study of blood T cell repertoires in COVID-19. Generated by immunoSEQ multiplex PCR, the TCRdb table keeps only in-frame clones and is missing some. The data hold a few hundred thousand clones, with about 84% observed a single time. The material sequenced was peripheral blood. These receptors came from a woman in her forties or fifties with acute or convalescent COVID-19.

V is TRBV6-5 and J is TRBJ1-2, with 9 bases fitting TRBD1. The CDR3 runs 15 residues. V gave up 6 bases and J gave up 1 base; unmatched junction bases: 6. Germline assignment: CDR1 MNHEY and CDR2 SVGAGI. CDR3 in amino acids: CASRAGQGLNYGYTF. The CDR3 nucleotides read TGTGCCAGCAGAGCTGGACAGGGGCTTAACTATGGCTACACCTTC.

There are a few counts of this clone. CDR3 in amino acids: CASSLPGHNDNQPQHF. CDR3 DNA: TGTGCCAGCAGTTTACCGGGACATAACGACAATCAGCCCCAGCATTTT. The chain uses TRBV27 and TRBJ1-5; TRBD1 might be the D (6 bases). The CDR3 extends over 16 amino acids. The V and J ends lost 2 bases and 3 bases respectively, with 14 bases between them. Germline CDR1 and CDR2: MNHEY and SMNVEV (reference sequence).